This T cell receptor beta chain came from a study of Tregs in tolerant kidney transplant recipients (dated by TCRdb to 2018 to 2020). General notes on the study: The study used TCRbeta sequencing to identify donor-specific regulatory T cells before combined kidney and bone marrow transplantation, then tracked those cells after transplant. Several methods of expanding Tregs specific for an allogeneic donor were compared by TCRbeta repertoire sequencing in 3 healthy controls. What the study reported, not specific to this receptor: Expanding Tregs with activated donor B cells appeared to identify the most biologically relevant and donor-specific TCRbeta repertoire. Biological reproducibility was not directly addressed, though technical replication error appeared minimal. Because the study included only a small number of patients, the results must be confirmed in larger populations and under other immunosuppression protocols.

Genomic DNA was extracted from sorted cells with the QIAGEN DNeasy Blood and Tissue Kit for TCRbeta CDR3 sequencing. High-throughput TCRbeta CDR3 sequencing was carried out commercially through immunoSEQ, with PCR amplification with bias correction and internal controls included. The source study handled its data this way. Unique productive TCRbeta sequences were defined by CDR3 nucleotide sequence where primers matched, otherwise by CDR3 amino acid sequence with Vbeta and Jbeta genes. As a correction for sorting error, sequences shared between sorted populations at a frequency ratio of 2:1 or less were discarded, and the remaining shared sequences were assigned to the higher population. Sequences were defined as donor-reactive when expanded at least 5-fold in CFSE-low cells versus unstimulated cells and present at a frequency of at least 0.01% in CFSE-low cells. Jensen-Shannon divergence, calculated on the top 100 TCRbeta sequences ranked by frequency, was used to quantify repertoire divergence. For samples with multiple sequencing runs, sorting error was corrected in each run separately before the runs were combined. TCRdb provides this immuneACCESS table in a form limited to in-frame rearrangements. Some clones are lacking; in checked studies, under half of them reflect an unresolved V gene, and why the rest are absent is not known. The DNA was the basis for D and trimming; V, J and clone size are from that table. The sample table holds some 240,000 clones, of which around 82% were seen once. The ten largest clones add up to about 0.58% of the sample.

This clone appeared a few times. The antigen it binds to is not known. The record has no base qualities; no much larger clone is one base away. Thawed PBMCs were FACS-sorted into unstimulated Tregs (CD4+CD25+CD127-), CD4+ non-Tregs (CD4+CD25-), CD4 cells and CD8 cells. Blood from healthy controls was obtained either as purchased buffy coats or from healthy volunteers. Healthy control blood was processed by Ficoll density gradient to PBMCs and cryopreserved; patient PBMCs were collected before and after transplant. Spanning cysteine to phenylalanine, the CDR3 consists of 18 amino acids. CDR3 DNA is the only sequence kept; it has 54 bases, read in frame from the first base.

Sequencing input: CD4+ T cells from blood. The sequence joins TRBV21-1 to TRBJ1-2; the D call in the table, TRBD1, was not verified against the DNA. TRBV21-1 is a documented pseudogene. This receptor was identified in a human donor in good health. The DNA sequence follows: TGTGCCAGCAGCAAAGTTCCACCGGGACAGGGGAAGGCGAATGGCTACACCTTC. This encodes CASSKVPPGQGKANGYTF.